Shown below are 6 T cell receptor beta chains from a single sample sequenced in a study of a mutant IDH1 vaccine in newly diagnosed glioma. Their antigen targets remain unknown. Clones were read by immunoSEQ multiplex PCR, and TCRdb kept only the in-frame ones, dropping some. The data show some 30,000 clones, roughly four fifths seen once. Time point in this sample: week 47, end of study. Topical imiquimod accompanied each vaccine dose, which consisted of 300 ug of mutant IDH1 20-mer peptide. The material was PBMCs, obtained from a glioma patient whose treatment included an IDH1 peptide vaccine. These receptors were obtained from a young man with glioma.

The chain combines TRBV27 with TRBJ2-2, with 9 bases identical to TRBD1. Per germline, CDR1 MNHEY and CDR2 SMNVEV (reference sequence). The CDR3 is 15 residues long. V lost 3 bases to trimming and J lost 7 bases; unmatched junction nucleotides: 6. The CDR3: CASSLGYRGLGELFF. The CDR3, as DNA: TGTGCCAGCAGTTTGGGATACAGGGGGCTCGGGGAGCTGTTTTTT.

The CDR3 DNA reads TGTGCCTGGAGCCACCGGGACAGGGGCTATAATGAGCAGTTCTTC. It codes for CAWSHRDRGYNEQFF. The J gene is TRBJ2-1, the V gene TRBV30, with TRBD1 matching over 10 bases. J gave up 7 bases and V 3 bases, and 9 bases lay outside the gene matches. The CDR3 covers 15 residues. CDR1 and CDR2 from the germline V gene are GTSNPN and SVGIG (reference sequence).

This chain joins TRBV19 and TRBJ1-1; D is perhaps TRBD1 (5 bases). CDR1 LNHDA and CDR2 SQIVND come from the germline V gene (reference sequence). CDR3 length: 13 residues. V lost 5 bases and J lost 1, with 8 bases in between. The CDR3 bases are TGTGCCAGTAGTGAAGGGGCGAACACTGAAGCTTTCTTT. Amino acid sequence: CASSEGANTEAFF.

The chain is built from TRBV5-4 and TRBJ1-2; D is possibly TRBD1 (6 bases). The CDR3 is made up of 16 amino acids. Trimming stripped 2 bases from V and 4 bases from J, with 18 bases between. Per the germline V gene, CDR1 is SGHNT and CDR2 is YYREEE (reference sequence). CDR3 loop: CASSLRGGLLGYGYTF. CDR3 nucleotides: TGTGCCAGCAGCTTACGAGGGGGTCTCTTAGGCTATGGCTACACCTTC.

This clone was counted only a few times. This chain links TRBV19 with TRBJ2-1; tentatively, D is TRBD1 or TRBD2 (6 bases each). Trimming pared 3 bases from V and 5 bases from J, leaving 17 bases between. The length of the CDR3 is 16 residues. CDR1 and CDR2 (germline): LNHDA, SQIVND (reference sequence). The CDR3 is CASSIPLGASDNEQFF. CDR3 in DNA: TGTGCCAGTAGTATTCCGCTGGGGGCTAGCGACAATGAGCAGTTCTTC.

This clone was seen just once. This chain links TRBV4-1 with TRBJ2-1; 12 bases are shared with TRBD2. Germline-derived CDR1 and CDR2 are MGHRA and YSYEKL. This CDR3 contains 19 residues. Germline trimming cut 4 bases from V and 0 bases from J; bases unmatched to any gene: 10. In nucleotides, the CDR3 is TGCGCCAGCAGCCTTCGACTAGCGGGAGAGGAGAGCTCCTACAATGAGCAGTTCTTC. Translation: CASSLRLAGEESSYNEQFF.